The 26 T cell receptor beta chains below come from one sample, sequenced in a study of T cell repertoires in cytomegalovirus infection. No antigen has been identified for these receptors. MiXCR was run by TCRdb on the reads, yielding one entry per CDR3 protein. The sample carries about 830,000 distinct CDR3 sequences, less than 35% recorded once. The material was cultured CD8+ T cells from PBMCs, obtained from culture after CMV antigen stimulation. Source of these receptors: a human donor in good health (CMV status not recorded). Some clones in this sample may be carry-over from other donors' samples.

This clonotype was counted only a few times. V gene TRBV19 combines with J gene TRBJ1-5, with a weak D call TRBD1 (6 bases). V lost 10 bases and J 0 bases, leaving 13 bases between the germline ends. CDR3 size: 14 residues. Germline V CDR1 and CDR2: LNHDA, SQIVND (reference sequence). CDR3 in DNA: TGTGCCACTAACAGGGCTTATAGCAATCAGCCCCAGCATTTT. It yields the protein CATNRAYSNQPQHF.

This rearrangement joins TRBV28 to TRBJ2-7, with 8 positions matching TRBD1. The CDR3 extends over 15 amino acids. After removal of 7 bases from V and 5 bases from J, the junction contained 13 bases not matched to a gene. The germline V gene has CDR1 MDHEN and CDR2 SYDVKM. The DNA for the CDR3 is TGTGCCAGCACCTATTCCGGACAGGGAACCCACGAGCAGTACTTC. It yields the protein CASTYSGQGTHEQYF.

About this clonotype: Given a much more abundant clone one base away, this may be a read error. The chain joins TRBV7-8 to TRBJ1-5; D call uncertain. There are 17 residues in the CDR3. CDR1 and CDR2 (germline): SGHVS, FQNEAQ. V gave up 2 bases and J gave up 4 bases, with 18 bases separating them. Written as DNA, the CDR3 is TGTGCCAGCAGCTTATTTTTCGGGGAATTTCCAAATCAGCCCCAGCATTTT. It encodes CASSLFFGEFPNQPQHF. Combining the CDR3 with reference TRBV7-8 and TRBJ1-5 gives the whole variable domain GAGVSQSPRYKVAKRGQDVALRCDPISGHVSLFWYQQALGQGPEFLTYFQNEAQLDKSGLPSDRFFAERPEGSVSTLKIQRTQQEDSAVYLCASSLFFGEFPNQPQHFGDGTRLSIL.

This clonotype showed up just a few times. The V and J genes are TRBV2 and TRBJ2-3, with 15 bases lining up with TRBD2. J lost 6 bases, V lost 2 bases, and 6 bases had no gene match. The CDR3 consists of 17 residues. Germline V lookup: CDR1 SNHLY, CDR2 FYNNEI. The CDR3 spells CASSERGLAGGRDTQYF. The CDR3 DNA reads as TGTGCCAGCAGTGAACGGGGACTAGCGGGGGGCCGGGATACGCAGTATTTT.

There are a few counts of this clonotype. The rearrangement joins TRBV27 to TRBJ2-6, with D possibly TRBD2 on 5 matching bases. The CDR3 is made up of 19 amino acids. V was trimmed by 3 bases and J by 0 bases, leaving 18 bases between them. Germline CDR1 and CDR2: MNHEY and SMNVEV (reference sequence). The CDR3 nucleotides read TGTGCCAGCAGTTTCCTCCAGTCAGGAGGTATCTCTGGGGCCAACGTCCTGACTTTC. Translating it yields CASSFLQSGGISGANVLTF.

The V and J genes are TRBV24-1 and TRBJ2-2; 8 bases are shared with TRBD1. V lost 3 bases, J lost 7 bases, and 15 bases stayed unmatched. The CDR3 has 18 residues. Germline CDR1 is KGHDR and CDR2 is SFDVKD. CDR3 residues: CATSDPGQAHRRGGELFF. As DNA, the CDR3 is TGTGCCACCAGTGATCCGGGACAGGCCCATCGTCGGGGCGGGGAGCTGTTTTTT.

This clonotype has just a few counts. The genes are TRBV10-1 and TRBJ1-1; the match to TRBD1 covers 7 bases. Germline lookup yields CDR1 WNHNN and CDR2 SYGVQD (reference sequence). This CDR3 has 17 residues. J was trimmed by 6 bases and V by 3 bases; bases with no gene match: 16. CDR3 loop: CASSDQTSTGMDAEAFF. DNA of the CDR3: TGCGCCAGCAGTGACCAGACGTCGACAGGGATGGACGCTGAAGCTTTCTTT.

This clonotype has just a few counts. V and J are TRBV2 and TRBJ1-2; unclear D gene. The V and J ends lost 2 bases and 0 bases respectively, with 7 bases between them. There are 14 residues in the CDR3. Germline lookup yields CDR1 SNHLY and CDR2 FYNNEI. The CDR3 is CASSEKFSNYGYTF. CDR3 coding DNA: TGTGCCAGCAGTGAAAAGTTCTCTAACTATGGCTACACCTTC.

V and J are TRBV6-8 and TRBJ2-3; D assignment may be TRBD1 or TRBD2 (5 bases each). V lost 6 bases, J lost 2 bases, and 21 bases lay in between. Germline CDR1 MNHGY, CDR2 SAAAGT. The CDR3 is 17 amino acids. CDR3 loop: CASRPGLDKSYTDTQYF. The CDR3 DNA sequence: TGTGCCAGCAGGCCGGGGCTCGACAAATCCTACACAGATACGCAGTATTTT.

This clonotype was observed a handful of times. A junction end diverges from the germline sequence, so it may reflect a read error. The V call is TRBV5-1, the J call TRBJ1-2; D gene ambiguous. There are 14 residues in the CDR3. Germline loops: CDR1 SGHRS, CDR2 YFSETQ. CDR3 bases: TGCGCCAGCAGTTTGGACGGCCCCAACTATGGCTACACCTTC. Encoded protein: CASSLDGPNYGYTF.

The chain combines TRBV6-1 with TRBJ2-5; D is perhaps TRBD1 (5 bases). The CDR3 length is 13 residues. Germline V lookup: CDR1 MNHNS, CDR2 SASEGT. The V end lost 10 bases, the J end lost 5 bases, and 17 bases lay between the germline ends. The CDR3 nucleotides are TGTGCCAACTGGGCCAGGGTTAGGGAGACCCAGTACTTC. Protein sequence: CANWARVRETQYF.

The rearrangement links TRBV10-3 to TRBJ1-6, with D unresolved. The CDR3 sequence is 15 residues long. V was clipped by 4 bases and J by 7 bases, with 14 bases between them. The germline V gene encodes CDR1 ENHRY and CDR2 SYGVKD. CDR3: CAISVSSNQNSPLHF. The CDR3 DNA sequence: TGTGCCATCAGTGTATCAAGTAATCAGAATTCACCCCTCCACTTT.

This clonotype was observed a few times. The V and J genes are TRBV6-5 and TRBJ1-5; no definite D call. The germline V gene has CDR1 MNHEY and CDR2 SVGAGI. V was cut by 2 bases and J by 3 bases, with 5 bases left in between. The CDR3 has 13 residues. The CDR3 protein is CASSYGFNQPQHF. The DNA of the CDR3 is TGTGCCAGCAGTTACGGCTTCAATCAGCCCCAGCATTTT.

The J gene is TRBJ1-1, the V gene TRBV28; D perhaps matches TRBD1 (5 bases). V was trimmed by 7 bases and J by 0 bases, leaving 12 bases between them. Germline assignment: CDR1 MDHEN and CDR2 SYDVKM. The CDR3 sequence is 14 residues long. The CDR3 DNA reads as TGTGCCAGCAATCGAGGGGTTATGAACACTGAAGCTTTCTTT. It codes for CASNRGVMNTEAFF.

This chain joins TRBV7-6 and TRBJ2-1; D uncertain. The CDR3 totals 16 residues. V dropped 3 bases and J dropped 1 base, with 13 bases sitting between them. Germline-derived CDR1 and CDR2 are SGHVS and FNYEAQ. CDR3 loop: CASSFLRAGSYNEQFF. The DNA for the CDR3 is TGTGCCAGCAGCTTTCTCCGGGCTGGTTCCTACAATGAGCAGTTCTTC.

This clonotype was recorded a few times. V is TRBV28 and J is TRBJ2-7; tentatively, D is TRBD1 (5 bases). The ends were cut back, 5 bases at V and 4 bases at J, with 12 bases in the middle. The CDR3 is 13 amino acids. Germline CDR1 MDHEN, CDR2 SYDVKM. DNA of the CDR3: TGTGCCAGCAGTGGTCTCAGGGATTACGAGCAGTACGTC. Amino acids: CASSGLRDYEQYV.

This clonotype is a singleton in its sample. The gene calls are TRBV20-1 and TRBJ1-4; D is uncertain. CDR1 is DFQATT, CDR2 SNEGSKA, per germline (reference sequence). This CDR3 is built from 14 residues. Trimming took 0 bases from V and 2 from J, leaving 7 bases between them. CDR3 nucleotides: TGCAGTGCTAGAGATGTTAGGACTAATGAAAAACTGTTTTTT. Translation: CSARDVRTNEKLFF.

This clonotype appeared a few times. This chain uses TRBV28 with TRBJ2-7; D is possibly TRBD1 (6 bases). The germline CDR1 and CDR2 sequences are MDHEN and SYDVKM. The V end was cut by 2 bases, the J end by 7 bases, with 9 bases between. The CDR3 runs 12 residues. CDR3: CASSLQGREQYV. CDR3 in DNA: TGTGCCAGCAGTTTACAGGGGCGGGAGCAGTACGTC.

This clonotype was observed a handful of times. J is TRBJ2-1 and V is TRBV13; D is unclear. This CDR3 region has 14 residues. The V and J ends lost 0 bases and 10 bases respectively, with 13 bases between them. Germline V lookup: CDR1 PRHDT, CDR2 FYEKMQ (reference sequence). CDR3 sequence (DNA): TGTGCCAGCAGCTTAGGCGTAGGAGTGAGCGAGCAGTTCTTC. It is translated as CASSLGVGVSEQFF.

About this clonotype itself: An end of the junction does not agree with germline; a read error may underlie this. The chain is built from TRBV5-5 and TRBJ1-1, with D possibly TRBD1 on 6 matching bases. There are 14 residues in the CDR3. Germline CDR1 SGHKS, CDR2 YYEKEE (reference sequence). The CDR3 spells CTSSLGGKNTEAFF. Here the CDR3 DNA reads TGTACCAGCAGCTTGGGGGGCAAGAACACTGAAGCTTTCTTT. The full variable domain, with the rest looked up from reference TRBV5-5 and TRBJ1-1, is DAGVTQSPTHLIKTRGQQVTLRCSPISGHKSVSWYQQVLGQGPQFIFQYYEKEERGRGNFPDRFSARQFPNYSSELNVNALLLGDSALYLCTSSLGGKNTEAFFGQGTRLTVV.

This clonotype has just a few counts. V and J are TRBV4-2 and TRBJ2-3, with D possibly matching TRBD2 (6 bases). Germline CDR1 LGHNA, CDR2 YNFKEQ. The CDR3 runs to 16 residues. The ends were cut back, 3 bases at V and 6 bases at J, with 19 bases in the middle. The CDR3: CASSHHSTGSGDTQYF. The DNA of the CDR3 is TGTGCCAGCAGCCACCACTCGACTGGCAGCGGGGATACGCAGTATTTT.

This clonotype was observed at least ten times. V usage is TRBV7-8 and J usage is TRBJ2-3; a possible D gene is TRBD1 (5 bases). With 3 bases removed from V and 4 bases from J, the gap between germline ends came to 14 bases. The CDR3 spans 15 residues. Germline CDR1 SGHVS, CDR2 FQNEAQ. DNA for the CDR3: TGTGCCAGCAGCTTTGACCTAGGGGTCTCAGATACGCAGTATTTT. Its translation is CASSFDLGVSDTQYF.

The rearrangement links TRBV6-6 to TRBJ2-7; D is possibly TRBD1 (6 bases). This CDR3 contains 13 residues. Germline V gene lookup returns CDR1 MNHNY and CDR2 SVGAGI (reference sequence). The V end was cut by 4 bases, the J end by 3 bases, with 10 bases between. In DNA, the CDR3 is TGTGCCAGCAGTTGGACAGCCAACTACGAGCAGTACGTC. Amino acids: CASSWTANYEQYV.

The rearrangement joins TRBV4-3 to TRBJ1-1; D is unclear. Trimming removed 1 base at V and 3 bases at J, with 9 bases between. Germline-derived CDR1 and CDR2 are LGHNA and YSLEER. The CDR3 totals 14 residues. This chain's CDR3 is CASSQAGYYTEAFF. The CDR3 DNA reads as TGCGCCAGCAGCCAAGCAGGTTATTACACTGAAGCTTTCTTT.

CDR3 loop: CASSPTRDEQFF. CDR3 DNA: TGCGCCAGCAGCCCAACGCGGGACGAGCAGTTCTTC. The V and J genes are TRBV4-1 and TRBJ2-1, with a possible D match to TRBD2 (6 bases). Germline CDR1 reads MGHRA; CDR2 reads YSYEKL. The V and J ends lost 4 bases and 10 bases respectively, with 11 bases between them. This CDR3 contains 12 residues.

The genes are TRBV19 and TRBJ1-5, with 7 bases aligning to TRBD1. The CDR3 has 14 amino acids. The V gene's germline CDR1 is LNHDA and CDR2 SQIVND (reference sequence). V shed 5 bases and J 5 bases; nucleotides not matched to a gene: 6. The DNA of the CDR3 is TGTGCCAGTAGTTTTCAGGGGGTACATCAGCCCCAGCATTTT. The encoded protein is CASSFQGVHQPQHF.